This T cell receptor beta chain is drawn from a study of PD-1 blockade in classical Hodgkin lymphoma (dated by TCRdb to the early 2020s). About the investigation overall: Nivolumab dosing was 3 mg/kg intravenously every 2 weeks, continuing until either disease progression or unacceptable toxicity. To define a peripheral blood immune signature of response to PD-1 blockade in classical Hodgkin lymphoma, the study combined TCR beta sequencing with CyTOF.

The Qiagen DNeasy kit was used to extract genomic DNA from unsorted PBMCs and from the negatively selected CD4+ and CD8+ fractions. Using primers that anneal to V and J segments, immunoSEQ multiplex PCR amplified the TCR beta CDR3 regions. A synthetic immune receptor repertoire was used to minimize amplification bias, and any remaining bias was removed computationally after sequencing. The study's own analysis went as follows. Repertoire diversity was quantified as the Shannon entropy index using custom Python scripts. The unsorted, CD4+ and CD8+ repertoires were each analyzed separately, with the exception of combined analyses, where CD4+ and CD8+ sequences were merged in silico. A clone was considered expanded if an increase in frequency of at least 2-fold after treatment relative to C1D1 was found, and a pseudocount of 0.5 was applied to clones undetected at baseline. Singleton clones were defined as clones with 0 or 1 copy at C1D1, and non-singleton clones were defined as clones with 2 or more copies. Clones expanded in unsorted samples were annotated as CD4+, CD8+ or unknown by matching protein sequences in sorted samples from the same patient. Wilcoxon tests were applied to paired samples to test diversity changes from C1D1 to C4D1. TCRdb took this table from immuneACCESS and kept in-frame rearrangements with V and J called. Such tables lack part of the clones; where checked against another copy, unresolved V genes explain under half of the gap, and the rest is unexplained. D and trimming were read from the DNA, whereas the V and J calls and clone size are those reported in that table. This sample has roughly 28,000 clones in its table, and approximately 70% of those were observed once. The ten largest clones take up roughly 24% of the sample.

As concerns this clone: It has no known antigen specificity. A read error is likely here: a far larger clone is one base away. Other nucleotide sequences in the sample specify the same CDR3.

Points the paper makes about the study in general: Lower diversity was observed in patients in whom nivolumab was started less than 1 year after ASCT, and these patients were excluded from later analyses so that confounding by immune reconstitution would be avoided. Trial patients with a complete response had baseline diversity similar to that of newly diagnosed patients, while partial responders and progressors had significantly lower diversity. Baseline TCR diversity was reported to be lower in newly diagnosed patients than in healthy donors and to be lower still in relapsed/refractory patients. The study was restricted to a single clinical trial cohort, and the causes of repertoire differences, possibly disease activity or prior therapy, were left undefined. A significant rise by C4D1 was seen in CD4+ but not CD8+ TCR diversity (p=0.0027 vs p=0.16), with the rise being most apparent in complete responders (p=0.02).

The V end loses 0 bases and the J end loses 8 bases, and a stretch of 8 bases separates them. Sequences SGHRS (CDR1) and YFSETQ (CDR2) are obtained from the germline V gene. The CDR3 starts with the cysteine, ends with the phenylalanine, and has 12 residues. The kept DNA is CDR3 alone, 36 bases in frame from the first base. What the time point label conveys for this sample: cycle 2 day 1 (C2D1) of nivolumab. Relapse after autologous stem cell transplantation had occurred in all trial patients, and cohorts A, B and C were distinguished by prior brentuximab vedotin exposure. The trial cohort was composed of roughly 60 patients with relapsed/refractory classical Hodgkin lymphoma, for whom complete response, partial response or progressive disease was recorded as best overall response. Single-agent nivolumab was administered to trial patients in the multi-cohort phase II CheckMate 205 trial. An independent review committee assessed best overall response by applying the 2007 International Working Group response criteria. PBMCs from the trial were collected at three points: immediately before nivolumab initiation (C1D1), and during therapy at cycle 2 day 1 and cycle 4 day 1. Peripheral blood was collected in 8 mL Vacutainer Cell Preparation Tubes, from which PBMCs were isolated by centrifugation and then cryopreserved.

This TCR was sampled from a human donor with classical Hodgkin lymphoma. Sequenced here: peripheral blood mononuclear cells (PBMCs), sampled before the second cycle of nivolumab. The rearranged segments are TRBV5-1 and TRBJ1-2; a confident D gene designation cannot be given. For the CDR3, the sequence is CASSLEGWGYTF. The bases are TGCGCCAGCAGCTTGGAGGGTTGGGGCTACACCTTC.